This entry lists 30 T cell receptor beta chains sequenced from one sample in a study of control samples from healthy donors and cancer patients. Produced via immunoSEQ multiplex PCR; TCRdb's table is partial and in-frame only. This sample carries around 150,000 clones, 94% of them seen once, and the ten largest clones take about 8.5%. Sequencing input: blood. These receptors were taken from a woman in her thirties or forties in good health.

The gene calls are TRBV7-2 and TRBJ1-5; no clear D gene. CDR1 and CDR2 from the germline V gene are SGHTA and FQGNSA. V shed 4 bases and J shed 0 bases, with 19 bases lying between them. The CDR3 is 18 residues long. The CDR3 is CASSSNVLYSDSNQPQHF. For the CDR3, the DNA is TGTGCCAGCAGCTCCAACGTCTTATACAGTGATAGCAATCAGCCCCAGCATTTT.

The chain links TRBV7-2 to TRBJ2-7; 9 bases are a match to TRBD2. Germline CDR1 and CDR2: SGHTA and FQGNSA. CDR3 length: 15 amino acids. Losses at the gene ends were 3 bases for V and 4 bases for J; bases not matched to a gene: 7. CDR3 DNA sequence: TGTGCCAGCAGCTTCCGACTAGCGGAAGGATACGAGCAGTACTTC. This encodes CASSFRLAEGYEQYF.

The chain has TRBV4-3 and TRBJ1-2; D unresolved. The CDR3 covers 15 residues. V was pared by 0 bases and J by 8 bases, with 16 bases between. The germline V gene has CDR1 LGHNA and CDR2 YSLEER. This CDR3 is CASSQDVRGSGGYTF. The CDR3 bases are TGCGCCAGCAGCCAAGATGTTCGAGGGTCGGGAGGCTACACCTTC.

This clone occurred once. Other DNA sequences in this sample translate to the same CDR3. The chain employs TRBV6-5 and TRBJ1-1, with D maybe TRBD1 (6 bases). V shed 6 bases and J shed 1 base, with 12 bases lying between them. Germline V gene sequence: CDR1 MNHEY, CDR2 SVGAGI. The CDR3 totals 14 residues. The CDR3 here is CASSLRGGNTEAFF. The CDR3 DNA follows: TGTGCCAGCAGCCTCAGGGGAGGGAACACTGAAGCTTTCTTT.

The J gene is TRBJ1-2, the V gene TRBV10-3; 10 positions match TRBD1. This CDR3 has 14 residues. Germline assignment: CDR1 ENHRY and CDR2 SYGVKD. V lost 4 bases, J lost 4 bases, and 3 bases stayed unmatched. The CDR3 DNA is TGTGCCATCAGTGGGGGACAGGGGATCTATGGCTACACCTTC. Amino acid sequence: CAISGGQGIYGYTF.

CDR3 amino acids: CASSFLGSNQPQHF. The CDR3 bases are TGTGCCAGCAGCTTTTTGGGTAGCAATCAGCCCCAGCATTTT. This sequence joins TRBV7-8 and TRBJ1-5, with D unclear. Trimming cost V 3 bases and J 0 bases, with 6 bases left between them. Germline V gene lookup returns CDR1 SGHVS and CDR2 FQNEAQ. The CDR3 is 14 residues long.

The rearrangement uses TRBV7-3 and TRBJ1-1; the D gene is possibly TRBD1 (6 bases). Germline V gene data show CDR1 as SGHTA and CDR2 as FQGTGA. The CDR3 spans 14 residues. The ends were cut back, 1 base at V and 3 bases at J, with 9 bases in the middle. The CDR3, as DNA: TGTGCCAGCAGCTTAAACGACAGGCACACTGAAGCTTTCTTT. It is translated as CASSLNDRHTEAFF.

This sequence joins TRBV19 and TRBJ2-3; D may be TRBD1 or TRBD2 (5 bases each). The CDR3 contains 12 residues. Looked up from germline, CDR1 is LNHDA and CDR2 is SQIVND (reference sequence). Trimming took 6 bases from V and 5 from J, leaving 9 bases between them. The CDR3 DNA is TGTGCCAGTAGCCGGGACGTAGATACGCAGTATTTT. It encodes CASSRDVDTQYF.

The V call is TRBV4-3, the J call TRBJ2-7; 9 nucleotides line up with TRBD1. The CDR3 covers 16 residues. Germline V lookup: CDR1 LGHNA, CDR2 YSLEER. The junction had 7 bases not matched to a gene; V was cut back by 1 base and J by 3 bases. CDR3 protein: CASSQGWDRAIYEQYF. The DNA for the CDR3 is TGCGCCAGCAGCCAAGGATGGGACAGGGCCATCTACGAGCAGTACTTC.

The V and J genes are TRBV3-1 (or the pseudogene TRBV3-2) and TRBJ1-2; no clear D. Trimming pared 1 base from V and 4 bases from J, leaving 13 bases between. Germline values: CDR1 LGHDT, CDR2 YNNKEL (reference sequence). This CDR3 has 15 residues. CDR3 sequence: CASSQVNRGSYGYTF. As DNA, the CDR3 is TGTGCCAGCAGCCAAGTTAATCGGGGAAGCTATGGCTACACCTTC.

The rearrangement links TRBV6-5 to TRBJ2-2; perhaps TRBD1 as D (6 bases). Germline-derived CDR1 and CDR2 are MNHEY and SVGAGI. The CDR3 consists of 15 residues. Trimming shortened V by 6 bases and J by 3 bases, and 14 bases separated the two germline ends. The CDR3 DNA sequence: TGTGCCAGCAGAGGATACGGGACATACACCGGGGAGCTGTTTTTT. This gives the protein CASRGYGTYTGELFF.

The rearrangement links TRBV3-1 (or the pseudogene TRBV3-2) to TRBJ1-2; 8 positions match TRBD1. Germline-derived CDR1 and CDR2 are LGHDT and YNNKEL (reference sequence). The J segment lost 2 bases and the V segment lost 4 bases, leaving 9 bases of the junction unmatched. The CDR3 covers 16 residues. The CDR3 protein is CASSPEARGRNYGYTF. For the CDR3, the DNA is TGTGCCAGCAGCCCGGAGGCCAGGGGGCGCAACTATGGCTACACCTTC.

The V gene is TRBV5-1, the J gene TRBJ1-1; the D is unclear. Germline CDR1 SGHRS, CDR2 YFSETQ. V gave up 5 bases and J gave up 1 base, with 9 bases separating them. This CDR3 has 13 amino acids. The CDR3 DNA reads TGCGCCAGCAGGATGACCCAGAACACTGAAGCTTTCTTT. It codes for CASRMTQNTEAFF.

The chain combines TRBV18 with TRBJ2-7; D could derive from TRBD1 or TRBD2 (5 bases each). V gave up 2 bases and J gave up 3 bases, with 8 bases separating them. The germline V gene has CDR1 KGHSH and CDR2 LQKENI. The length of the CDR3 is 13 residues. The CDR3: CASSPGGNYEQYF. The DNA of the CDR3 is TGTGCCAGCTCACCAGGGGGAAACTACGAGCAGTACTTC.

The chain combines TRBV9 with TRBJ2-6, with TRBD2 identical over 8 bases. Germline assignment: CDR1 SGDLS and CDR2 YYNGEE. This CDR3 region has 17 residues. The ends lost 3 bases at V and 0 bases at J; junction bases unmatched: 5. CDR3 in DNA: TGTGCCAGCAGCGACCCCGGGGGGGGCTCTGGGGCCAACGTCCTGACTTTC. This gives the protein CASSDPGGGSGANVLTF.

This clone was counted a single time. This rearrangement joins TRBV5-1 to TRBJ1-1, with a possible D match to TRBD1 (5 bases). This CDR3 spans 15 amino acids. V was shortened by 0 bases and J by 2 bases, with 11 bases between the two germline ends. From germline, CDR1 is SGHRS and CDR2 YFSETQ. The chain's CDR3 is CASSLAPDRNTEAFF. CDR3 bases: TGCGCCAGCAGCTTGGCCCCCGACAGAAACACTGAAGCTTTCTTT.

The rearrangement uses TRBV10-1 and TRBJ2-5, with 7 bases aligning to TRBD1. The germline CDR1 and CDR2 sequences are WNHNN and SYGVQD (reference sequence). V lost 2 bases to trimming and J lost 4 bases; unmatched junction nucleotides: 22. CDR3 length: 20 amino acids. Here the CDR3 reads CASSERTVEGARRFGETQYF. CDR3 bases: TGCGCCAGCAGTGAGCGTACGGTTGAGGGGGCGAGGCGGTTCGGAGAGACCCAGTACTTC.

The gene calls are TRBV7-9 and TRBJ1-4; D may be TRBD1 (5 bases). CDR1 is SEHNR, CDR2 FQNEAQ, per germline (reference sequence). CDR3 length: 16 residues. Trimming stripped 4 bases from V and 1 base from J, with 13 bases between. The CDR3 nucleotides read TGTGCCAGCAGCTCAAGGGCCCAGGGAACTAATGAAAAACTGTTTTTT. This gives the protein CASSSRAQGTNEKLFF.

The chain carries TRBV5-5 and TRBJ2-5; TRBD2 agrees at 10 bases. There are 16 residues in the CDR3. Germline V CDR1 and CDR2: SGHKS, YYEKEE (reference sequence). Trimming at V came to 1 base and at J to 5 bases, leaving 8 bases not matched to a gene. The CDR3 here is CASSLFLAGARETQYF. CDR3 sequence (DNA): TGTGCCAGCAGCTTGTTCCTAGCGGGAGCTAGGGAGACCCAGTACTTC.

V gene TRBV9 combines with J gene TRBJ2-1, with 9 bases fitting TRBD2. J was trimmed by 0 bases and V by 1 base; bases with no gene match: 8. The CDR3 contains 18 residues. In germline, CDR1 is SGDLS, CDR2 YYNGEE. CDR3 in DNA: TGTGCCAGCAGCGTACCCCTGGGGCGGGAGGGCTCCTACAATGAGCAGTTCTTC. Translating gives CASSVPLGREGSYNEQFF.

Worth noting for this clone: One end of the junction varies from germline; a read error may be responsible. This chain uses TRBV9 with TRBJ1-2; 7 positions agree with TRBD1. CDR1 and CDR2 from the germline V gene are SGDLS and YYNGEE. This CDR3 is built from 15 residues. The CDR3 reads CASTLTGVAQGPTSF. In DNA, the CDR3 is TGTGCCAGCACCCTTACAGGGGTGGCGCAGGGTCCCACCTCCTTC.

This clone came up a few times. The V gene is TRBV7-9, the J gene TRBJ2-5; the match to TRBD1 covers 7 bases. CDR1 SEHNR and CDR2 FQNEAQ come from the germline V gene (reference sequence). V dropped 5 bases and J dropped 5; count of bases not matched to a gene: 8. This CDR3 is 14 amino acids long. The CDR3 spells CASSIETGFETQYF. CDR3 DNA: TGTGCCAGCAGCATAGAGACAGGGTTTGAGACCCAGTACTTC.

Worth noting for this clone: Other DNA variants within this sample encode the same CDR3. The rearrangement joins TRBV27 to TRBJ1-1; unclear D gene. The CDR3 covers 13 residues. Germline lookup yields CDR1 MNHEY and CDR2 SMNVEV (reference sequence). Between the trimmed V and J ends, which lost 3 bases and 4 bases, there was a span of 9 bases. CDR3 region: CASSLRGSTEAFF. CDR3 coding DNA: TGTGCCAGCAGTTTGAGAGGATCCACTGAAGCTTTCTTT.

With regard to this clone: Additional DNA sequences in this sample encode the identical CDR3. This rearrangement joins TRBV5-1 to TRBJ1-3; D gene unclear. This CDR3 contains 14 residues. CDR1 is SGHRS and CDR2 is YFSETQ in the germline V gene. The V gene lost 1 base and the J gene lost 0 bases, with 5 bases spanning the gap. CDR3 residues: CASSLWGSGNTIYF. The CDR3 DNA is TGCGCCAGCAGCTTGTGGGGCTCTGGAAACACCATATATTTT.

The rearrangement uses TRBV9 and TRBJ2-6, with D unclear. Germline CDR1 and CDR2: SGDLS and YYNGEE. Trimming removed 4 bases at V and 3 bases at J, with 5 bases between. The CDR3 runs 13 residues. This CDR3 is CASSSSGANVLTF. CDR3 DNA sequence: TGTGCCAGCAGCTCTAGTGGGGCCAACGTCCTGACTTTC.

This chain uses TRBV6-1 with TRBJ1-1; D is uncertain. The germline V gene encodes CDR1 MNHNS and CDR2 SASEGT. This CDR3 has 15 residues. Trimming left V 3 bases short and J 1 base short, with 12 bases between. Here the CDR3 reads CASSEVGSQNTEAFF. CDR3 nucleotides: TGTGCCAGCAGTGAGGTGGGCAGTCAGAACACTGAAGCTTTCTTT.

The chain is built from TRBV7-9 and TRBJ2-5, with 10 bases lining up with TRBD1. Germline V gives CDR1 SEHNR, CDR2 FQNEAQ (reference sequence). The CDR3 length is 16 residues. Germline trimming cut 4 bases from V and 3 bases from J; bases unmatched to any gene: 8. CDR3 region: CASSSAPTGGEETQYF. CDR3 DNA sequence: TGTGCCAGCAGCTCCGCTCCGACAGGGGGCGAAGAGACCCAGTACTTC.

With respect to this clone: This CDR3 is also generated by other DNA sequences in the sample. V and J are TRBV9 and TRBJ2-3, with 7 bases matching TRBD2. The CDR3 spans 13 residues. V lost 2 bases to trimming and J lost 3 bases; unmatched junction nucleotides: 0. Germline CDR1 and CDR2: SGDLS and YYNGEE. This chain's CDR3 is CASSVGGTDTQYF. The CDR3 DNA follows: TGTGCCAGCAGCGTGGGAGGGACAGATACGCAGTATTTT.

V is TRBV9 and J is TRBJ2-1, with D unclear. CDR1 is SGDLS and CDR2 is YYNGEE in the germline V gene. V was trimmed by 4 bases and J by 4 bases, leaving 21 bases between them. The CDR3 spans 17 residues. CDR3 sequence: CASSFPRWGGGYNEQFF. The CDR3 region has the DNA TGTGCCAGCAGCTTCCCTAGATGGGGTGGTGGATACAATGAGCAGTTCTTC.

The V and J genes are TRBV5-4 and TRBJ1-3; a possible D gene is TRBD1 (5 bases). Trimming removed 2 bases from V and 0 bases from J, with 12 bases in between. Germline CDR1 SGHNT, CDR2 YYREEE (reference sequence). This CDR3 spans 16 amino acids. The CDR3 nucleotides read TGTGCCAGCAGCTTTCCGGACAAGTCCTCTGGAAACACCATATATTTT. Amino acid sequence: CASSFPDKSSGNTIYF.